The sample holds a few counts of the clone carrying this T cell receptor (beta chain). This specimen comes from a study of identical twins. In TCRdb, the 5' RACE reads were re-called with MiXCR into one record per CDR3 protein. Of 450,000 or so distinct CDR3 sequences detected, about 14% appear once; the ten largest clones hold approximately 0.52%. V gave up 4 bases and J gave up 5 bases; unmatched junction bases: 5. Germline values: CDR1 LGHNA, CDR2 YNFKEQ. The CDR3 is 15 amino acids. This same sample was also taken into another study, of yellow fever vaccine responses in identical twins.

The J gene is TRBJ2-2, the V gene TRBV4-2; 9 bases agree with TRBD2. The clonotype originates from a woman between 18 and 29 years old in good health. The sample taken for sequencing was CD4+ T cells sorted from blood. CDR3 protein: CASSRLAGVTGELFF. CDR3 DNA sequence: TGTGCCAGCAGCCGATTAGCGGGAGTGACCGGGGAGCTGTTTTTT.